This TCR beta chain originates from a study of T-cell reconstitution after alpha-beta-depleted transplantation in children. Points on this clonotype: Its specificity is not known. An end of the junction does not agree with germline; a read error may underlie this.

The CDR3 extends over 12 amino acids. Germline lookup yields CDR1 SNHLY and CDR2 FYNNEI. The study's findings and limits: For some patients, TCRbeta diversity was high at day 60 because of recipient T cells and thymic progenitors that survived. Newly generated T cells supplied most T-cell counts and diversity one year post-transplant. By about two months after transplant, alpha-beta T cells reportedly arose from several hundred graft clones that had expanded.

A TCRbeta library incorporating unique molecular identifiers was prepared. TCRdb ran MiXCR on the PCR reads and lists one entry per CDR3 protein. The sample shows about 440,000 distinct CDR3 sequences, approximately 42% of them seen only once. The sequencing used PBMCs, collected before TCRalphabeta/CD19-depleted stem cell transplant. This receptor was identified in a girl aged 2 to 9 with aplastic anemia, due to receive a stem cell transplant. The rearrangement uses TRBV2 and TRBJ2-1, with unresolved D. The CDR3 loop is CASSEVPNQQFF. In DNA form, the CDR3 reads TGTGCCAGCAGTGAAGTACCCAATCAGCAGTTCTTC.